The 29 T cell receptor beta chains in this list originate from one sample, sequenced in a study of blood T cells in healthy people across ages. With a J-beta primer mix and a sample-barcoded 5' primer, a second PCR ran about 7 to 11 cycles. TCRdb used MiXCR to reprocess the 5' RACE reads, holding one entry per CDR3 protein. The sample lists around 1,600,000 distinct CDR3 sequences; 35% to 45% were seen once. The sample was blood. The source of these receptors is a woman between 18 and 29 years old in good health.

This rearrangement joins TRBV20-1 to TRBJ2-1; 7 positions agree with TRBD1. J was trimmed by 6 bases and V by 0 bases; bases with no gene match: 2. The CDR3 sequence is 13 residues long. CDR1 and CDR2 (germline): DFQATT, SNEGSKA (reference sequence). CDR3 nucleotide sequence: TGCAGTGCTAGAGATCACAGGGGCAATGAGCAGTTCTTC. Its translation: CSARDHRGNEQFF.

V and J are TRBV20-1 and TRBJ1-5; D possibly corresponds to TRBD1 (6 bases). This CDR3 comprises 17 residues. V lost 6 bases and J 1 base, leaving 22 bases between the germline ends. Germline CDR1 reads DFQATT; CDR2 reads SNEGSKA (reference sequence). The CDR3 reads CSANRVGRDLSNQPQHF. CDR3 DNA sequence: TGCAGTGCAAACAGGGTCGGAAGGGACCTAAGCAATCAGCCCCAGCATTTT.

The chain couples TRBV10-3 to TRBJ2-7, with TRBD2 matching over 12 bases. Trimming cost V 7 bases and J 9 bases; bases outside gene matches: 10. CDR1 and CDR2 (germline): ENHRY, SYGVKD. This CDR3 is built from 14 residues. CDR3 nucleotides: TGTGCCATCACCGAGACTAGCGGGAGAAACGGGCAGTACTTC. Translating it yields CAITETSGRNGQYF.

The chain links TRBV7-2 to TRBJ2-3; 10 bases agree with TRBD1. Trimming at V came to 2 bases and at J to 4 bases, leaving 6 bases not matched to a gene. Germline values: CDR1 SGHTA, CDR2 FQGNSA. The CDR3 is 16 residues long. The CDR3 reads CASSLWIGTGADTQYF. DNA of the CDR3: TGTGCCAGCAGCTTATGGATCGGGACAGGGGCAGATACGCAGTATTTT.

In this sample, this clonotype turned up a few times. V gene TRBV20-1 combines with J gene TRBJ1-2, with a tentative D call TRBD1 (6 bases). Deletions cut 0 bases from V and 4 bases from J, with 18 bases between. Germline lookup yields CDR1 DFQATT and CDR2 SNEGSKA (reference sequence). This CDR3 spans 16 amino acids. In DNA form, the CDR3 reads TGCAGTGCTAGAGATTTCCGGGGGGCGGAAACCTATGGCTACACCTTC. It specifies CSARDFRGAETYGYTF.

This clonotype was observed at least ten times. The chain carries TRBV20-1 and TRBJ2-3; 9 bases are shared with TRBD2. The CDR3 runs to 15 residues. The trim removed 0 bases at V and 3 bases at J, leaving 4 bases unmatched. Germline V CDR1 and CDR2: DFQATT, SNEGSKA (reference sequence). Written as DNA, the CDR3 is TGCAGTGCTAGAGAAGCGGGAGGATCTACAGATACGCAGTATTTT. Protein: CSAREAGGSTDTQYF.

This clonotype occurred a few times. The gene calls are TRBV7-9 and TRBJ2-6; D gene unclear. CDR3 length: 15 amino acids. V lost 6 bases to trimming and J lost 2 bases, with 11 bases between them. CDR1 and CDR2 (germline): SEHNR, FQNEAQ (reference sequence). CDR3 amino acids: CASSLTPPGANVLTF. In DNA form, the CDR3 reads TGTGCCAGCAGTTTAACACCCCCTGGGGCCAACGTCCTGACTTTC.

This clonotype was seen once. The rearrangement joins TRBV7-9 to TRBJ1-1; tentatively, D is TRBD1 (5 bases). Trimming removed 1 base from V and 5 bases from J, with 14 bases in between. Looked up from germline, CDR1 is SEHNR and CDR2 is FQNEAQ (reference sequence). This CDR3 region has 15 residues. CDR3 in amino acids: CASSLGTAAGTEAFF. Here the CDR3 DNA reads TGTGCCAGCAGCTTAGGGACGGCCGCAGGGACTGAAGCTTTCTTT.

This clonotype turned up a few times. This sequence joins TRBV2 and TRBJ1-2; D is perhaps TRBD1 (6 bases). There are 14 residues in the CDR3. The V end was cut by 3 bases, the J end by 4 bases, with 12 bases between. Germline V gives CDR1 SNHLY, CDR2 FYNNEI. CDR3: CASSDLDRSYGYTF. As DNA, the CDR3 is TGTGCCAGCAGTGATCTAGACAGGAGCTATGGCTACACCTTC.

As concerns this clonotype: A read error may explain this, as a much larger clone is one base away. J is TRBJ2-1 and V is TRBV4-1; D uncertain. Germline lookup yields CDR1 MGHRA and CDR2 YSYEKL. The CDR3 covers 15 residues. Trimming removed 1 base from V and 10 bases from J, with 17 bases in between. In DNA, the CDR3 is TGCGCCAGCAGCCAAGTTTCAATAGGGCTACAGGAGCAGTTCTTC. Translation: CASSQVSIGLQEQFF.

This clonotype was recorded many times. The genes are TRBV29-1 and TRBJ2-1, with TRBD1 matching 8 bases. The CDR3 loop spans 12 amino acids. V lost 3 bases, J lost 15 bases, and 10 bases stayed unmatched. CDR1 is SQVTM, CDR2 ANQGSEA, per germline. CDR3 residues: CSVEDPGTGGFF. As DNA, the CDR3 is TGCAGCGTTGAGGACCCCGGGACAGGAGGGTTCTTC.

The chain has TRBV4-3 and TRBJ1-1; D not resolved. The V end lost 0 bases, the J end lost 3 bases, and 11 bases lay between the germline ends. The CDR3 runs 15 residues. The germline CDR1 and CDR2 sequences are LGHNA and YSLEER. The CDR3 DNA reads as TGCGCCAGCAGCCAAGAACCAAGGGTGTACACTGAAGCTTTCTTT. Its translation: CASSQEPRVYTEAFF.

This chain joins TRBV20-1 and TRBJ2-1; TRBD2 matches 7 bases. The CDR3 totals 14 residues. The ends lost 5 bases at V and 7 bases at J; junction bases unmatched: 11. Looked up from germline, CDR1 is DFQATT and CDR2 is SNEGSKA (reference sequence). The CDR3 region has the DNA TGCAGTGCTCCCCGGGGGACTACCCGGAATGAGCAGTTCTTC. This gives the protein CSAPRGTTRNEQFF.

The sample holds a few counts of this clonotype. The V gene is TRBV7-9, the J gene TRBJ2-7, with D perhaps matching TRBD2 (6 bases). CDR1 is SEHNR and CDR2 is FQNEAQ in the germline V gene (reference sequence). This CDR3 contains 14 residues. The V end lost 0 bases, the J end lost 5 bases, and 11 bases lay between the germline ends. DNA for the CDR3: TGTGCCAGCAGCTTAGCCGGGAGCCCCCACGAGCAGTACTTC. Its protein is CASSLAGSPHEQYF.

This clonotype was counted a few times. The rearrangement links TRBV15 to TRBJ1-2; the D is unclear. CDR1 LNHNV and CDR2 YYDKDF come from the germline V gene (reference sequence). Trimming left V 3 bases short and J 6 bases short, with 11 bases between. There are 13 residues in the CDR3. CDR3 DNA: TGTGCCACCAGCAGGGAGATGCGACATGGCTACACCTTC. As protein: CATSREMRHGYTF.

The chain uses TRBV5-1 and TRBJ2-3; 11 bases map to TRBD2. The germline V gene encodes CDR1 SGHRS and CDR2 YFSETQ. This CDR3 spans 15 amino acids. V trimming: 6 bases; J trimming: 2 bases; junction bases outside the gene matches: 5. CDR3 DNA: TGCGCCAGCACCACTAGCGGGGGTCCCACAGATACGCAGTATTTT. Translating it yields CASTTSGGPTDTQYF.

CDR3 amino acids: CASSLIASSYNEQFF. The CDR3 DNA sequence: TGTGCCAGCAGCCTGATAGCCAGCTCCTACAATGAGCAGTTCTTC. The chain carries TRBV11-2 and TRBJ2-1; D unresolved. Germline V lookup: CDR1 SGHAT, CDR2 FQNNGV. The CDR3 sequence is 15 residues long. Trimming took off 5 bases at V and 0 bases at J, with 11 bases between the two ends.

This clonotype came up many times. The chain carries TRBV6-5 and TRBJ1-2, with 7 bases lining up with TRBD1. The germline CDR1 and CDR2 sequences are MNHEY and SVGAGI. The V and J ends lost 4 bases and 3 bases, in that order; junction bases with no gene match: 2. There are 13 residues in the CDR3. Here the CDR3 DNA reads TGTGCCAGCAGTTTCGACAGGGACTATGGCTACACCTTC. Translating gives CASSFDRDYGYTF.

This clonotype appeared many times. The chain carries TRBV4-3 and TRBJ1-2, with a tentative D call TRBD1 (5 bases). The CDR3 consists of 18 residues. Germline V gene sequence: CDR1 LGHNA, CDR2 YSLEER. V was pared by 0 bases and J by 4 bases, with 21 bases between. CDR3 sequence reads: CASSQEADMDGRGYGYTF. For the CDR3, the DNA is TGCGCCAGCAGCCAAGAAGCGGACATGGATGGGCGAGGCTATGGCTACACCTTC.

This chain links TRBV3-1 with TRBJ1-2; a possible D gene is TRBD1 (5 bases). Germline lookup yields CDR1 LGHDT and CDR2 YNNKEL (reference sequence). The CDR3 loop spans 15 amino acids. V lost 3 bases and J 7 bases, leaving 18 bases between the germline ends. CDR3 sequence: CASSQPTRGVTGYTF. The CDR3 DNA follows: TGTGCCAGCAGCCAGCCTACAAGGGGAGTGACTGGCTACACCTTC.

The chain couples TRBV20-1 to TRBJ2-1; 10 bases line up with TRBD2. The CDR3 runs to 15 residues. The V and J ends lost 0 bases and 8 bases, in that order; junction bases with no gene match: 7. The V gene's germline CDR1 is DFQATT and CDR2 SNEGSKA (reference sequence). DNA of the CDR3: TGCAGTGCTAGAGATCCTAGCGGGGGTCTCCATGAGCAGTTCTTC. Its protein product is CSARDPSGGLHEQFF.

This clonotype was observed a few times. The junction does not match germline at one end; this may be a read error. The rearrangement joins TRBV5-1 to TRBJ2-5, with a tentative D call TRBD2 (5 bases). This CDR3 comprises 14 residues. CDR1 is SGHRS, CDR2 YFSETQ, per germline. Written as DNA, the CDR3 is TGCGCCAGCAGATTGGCGCTAGCACAAGAGACCCAGTACTTC. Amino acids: CASRLALAQETQYF.

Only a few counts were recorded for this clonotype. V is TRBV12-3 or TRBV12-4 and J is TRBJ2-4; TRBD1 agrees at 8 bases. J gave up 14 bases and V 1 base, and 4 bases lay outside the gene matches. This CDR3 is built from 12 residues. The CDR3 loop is CASSLGRGQEYF. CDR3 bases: TGTGCCAGCAGTTTAGGCAGGGGGCAAGAGTACTTC.

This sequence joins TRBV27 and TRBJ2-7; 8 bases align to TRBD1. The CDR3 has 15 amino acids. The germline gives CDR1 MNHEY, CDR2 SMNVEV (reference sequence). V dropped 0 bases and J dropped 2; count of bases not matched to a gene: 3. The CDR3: CASSLSWTGPYEQYF. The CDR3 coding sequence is TGTGCCAGCAGTTTATCGTGGACAGGGCCCTACGAGCAGTACTTC.

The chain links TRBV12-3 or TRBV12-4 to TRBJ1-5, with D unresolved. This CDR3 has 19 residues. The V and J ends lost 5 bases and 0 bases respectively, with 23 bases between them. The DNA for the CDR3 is TGTGCCAGCAGTGTCCGACACCCCGCAAGGGAGTATAGCAATCAGCCCCAGCATTTT. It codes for CASSVRHPAREYSNQPQHF.

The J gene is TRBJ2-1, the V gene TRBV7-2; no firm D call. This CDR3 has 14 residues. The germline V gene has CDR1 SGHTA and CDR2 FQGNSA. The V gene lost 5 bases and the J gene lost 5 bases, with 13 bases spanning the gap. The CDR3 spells CASSPHGRNNEQFF. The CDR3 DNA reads TGTGCCAGCAGCCCCCATGGACGGAACAATGAGCAGTTCTTC.

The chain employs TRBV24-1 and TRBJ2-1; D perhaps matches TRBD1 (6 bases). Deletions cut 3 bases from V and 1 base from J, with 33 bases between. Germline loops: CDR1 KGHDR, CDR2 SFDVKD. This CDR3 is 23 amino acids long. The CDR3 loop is CATSDRRDTGFLRSFGSYNEQFF. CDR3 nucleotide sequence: TGTGCCACCAGTGATCGCCGGGACACTGGCTTTCTAAGATCTTTTGGATCCTACAATGAGCAGTTCTTC.

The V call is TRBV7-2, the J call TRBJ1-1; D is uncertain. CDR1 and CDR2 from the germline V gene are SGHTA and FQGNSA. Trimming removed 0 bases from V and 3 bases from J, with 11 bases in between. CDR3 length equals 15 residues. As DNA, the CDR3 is TGTGCCAGCAGCTTAGCGATTAGTGGGGACACTGAAGCTTTCTTT. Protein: CASSLAISGDTEAFF.

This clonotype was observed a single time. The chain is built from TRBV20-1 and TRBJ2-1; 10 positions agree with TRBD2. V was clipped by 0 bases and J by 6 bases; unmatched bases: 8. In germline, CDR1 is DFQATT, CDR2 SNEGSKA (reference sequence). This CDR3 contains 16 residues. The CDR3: CSARDWGLAGANEQFF. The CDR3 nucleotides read TGCAGTGCTAGAGATTGGGGTCTAGCGGGGGCCAATGAGCAGTTCTTC.